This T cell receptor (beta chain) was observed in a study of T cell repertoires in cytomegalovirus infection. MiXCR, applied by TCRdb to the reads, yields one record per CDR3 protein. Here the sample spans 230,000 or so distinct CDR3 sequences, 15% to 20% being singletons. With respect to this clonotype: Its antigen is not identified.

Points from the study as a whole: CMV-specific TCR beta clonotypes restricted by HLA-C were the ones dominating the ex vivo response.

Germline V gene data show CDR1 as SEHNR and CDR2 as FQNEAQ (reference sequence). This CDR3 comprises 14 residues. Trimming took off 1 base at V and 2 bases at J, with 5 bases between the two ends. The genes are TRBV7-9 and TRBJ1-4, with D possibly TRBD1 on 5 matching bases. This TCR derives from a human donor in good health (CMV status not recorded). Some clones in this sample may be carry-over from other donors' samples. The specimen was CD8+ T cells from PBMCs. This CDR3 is CASSLGGTNEKLFF. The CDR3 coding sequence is TGTGCCAGCAGCTTAGGGGGGACTAATGAAAAACTGTTTTTT.